This T cell receptor (beta chain) originates from a study of shared clonotypes between healthy human individuals. Study-level background: Researchers drew samples from a couple of women and a few men aged 18 to 49.

V lost 0 bases, J lost 6 bases, and 8 bases lay in between. From germline, CDR1 is SGDLS and CDR2 YYNGEE. CDR3 length: 13 residues. Naive CD8 cells comprised CD45RO-negative, CCR7-positively selected cells, excluding terminally differentiated effector memory CD45RA+ cells. Clones were sequenced by immunoSEQ multiplex PCR, and TCRdb holds only the in-frame ones, with some missing. The sample yields about 550,000 clones, about 95% seen once. Specimen: naive CD8+ T cells sorted from blood. The chain is built from TRBV9 and TRBJ2-3; D perhaps matches TRBD2 (5 bases). The sequence was obtained from a woman in her 30s in good health. The CDR3, as DNA: TGTGCCAGCAGCGTAGTTCCGGGGGATACGCAGTATTTT. It codes for CASSVVPGDTQYF.